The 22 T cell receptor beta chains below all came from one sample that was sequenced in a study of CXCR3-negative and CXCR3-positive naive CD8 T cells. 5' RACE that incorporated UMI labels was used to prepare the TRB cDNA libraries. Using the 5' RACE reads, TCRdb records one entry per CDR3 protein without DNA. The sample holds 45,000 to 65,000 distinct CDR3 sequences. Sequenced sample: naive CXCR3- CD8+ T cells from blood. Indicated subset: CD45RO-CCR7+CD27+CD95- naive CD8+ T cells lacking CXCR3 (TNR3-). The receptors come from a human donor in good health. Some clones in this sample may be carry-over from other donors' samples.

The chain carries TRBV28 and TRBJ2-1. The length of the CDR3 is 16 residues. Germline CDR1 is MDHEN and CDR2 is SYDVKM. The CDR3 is CASSLQASPTYNEQFF.

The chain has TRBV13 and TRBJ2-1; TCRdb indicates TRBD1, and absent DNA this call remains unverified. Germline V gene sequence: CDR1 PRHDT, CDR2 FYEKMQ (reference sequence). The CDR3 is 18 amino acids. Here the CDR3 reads CASSLEGGQGRRYNEQFF.

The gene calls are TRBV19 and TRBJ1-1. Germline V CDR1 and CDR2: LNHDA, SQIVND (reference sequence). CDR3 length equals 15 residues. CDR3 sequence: CASSIFLTGNTEAFF. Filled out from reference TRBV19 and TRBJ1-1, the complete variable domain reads DGGITQSPKYLFRKEGQNVTLSCEQNLNHDAMYWYRQDPGQGLRLIYYSQIVNDFQKGDIAEGYSVSREKKESFPLTVTSAQKNPTAFYLCASSIFLTGNTEAFFGQGTRLTVV.

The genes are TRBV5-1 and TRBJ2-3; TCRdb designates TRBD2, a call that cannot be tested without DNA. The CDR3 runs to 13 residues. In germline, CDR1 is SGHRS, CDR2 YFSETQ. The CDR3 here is CASSARGADTQYF.

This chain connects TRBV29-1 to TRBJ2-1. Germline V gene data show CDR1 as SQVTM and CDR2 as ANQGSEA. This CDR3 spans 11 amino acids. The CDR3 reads CSVDSYNEQFF.

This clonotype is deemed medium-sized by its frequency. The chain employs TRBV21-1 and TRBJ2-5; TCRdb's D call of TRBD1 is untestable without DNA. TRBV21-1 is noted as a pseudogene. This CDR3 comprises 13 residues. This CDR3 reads CASSKPGRETQYF.

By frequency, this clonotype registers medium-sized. CDR3 region: CASSSPDGYTGELFF. The chain is built from TRBV7-6 and TRBJ2-2; as DNA is missing, the TRBD1 call by TCRdb cannot be tested. Germline CDR1 reads SGHVS; CDR2 reads FNYEAQ. CDR3 length: 15 residues.

This CDR3 reads CASSRSGGAVEQFF. The V call is TRBV12-3 or TRBV12-4, the J call TRBJ2-1; the D gene TCRdb calls, TRBD2, cannot be checked with no DNA. The CDR3 is made up of 14 amino acids.

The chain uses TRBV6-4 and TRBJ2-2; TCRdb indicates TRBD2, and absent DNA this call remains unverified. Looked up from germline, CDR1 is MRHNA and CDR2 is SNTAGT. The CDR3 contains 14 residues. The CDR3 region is CASSRLAESGELFF.

CDR3 loop: CASSDRRYQETQYF. The V and J genes are TRBV2 and TRBJ2-5. The germline gives CDR1 SNHLY, CDR2 FYNNEI. The CDR3 is 14 residues long.

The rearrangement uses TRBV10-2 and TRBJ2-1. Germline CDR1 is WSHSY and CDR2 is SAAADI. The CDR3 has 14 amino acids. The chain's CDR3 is CASSLGLLGNEQFF.

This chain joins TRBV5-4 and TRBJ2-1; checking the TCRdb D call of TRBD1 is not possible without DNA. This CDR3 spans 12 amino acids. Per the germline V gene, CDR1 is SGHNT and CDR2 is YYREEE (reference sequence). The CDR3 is CASSLTGDEQFF.

The CDR3 loop reads CSAREIGGGGNQYF. This chain uses TRBV20-1 with TRBJ2-7; TCRdb selects TRBD2, and the lack of DNA leaves this call unchecked. The CDR3 is 14 amino acids. Germline V gene lookup returns CDR1 DFQATT and CDR2 SNEGSKA (reference sequence).

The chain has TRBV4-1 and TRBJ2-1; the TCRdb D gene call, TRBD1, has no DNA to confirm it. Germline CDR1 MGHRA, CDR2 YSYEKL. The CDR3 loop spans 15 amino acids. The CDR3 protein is CASSQIIRTHNEQFF.

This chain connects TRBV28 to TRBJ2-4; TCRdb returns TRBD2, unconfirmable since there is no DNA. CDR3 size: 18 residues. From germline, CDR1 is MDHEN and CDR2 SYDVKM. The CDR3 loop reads CASSFGSGRNLAKNIQYF. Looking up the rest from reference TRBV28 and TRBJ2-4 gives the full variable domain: DVKVTQSSRYLVKRTGEKVFLECVQDMDHENMFWYRQDPGLGLRLIYFSYDVKMKEKGDIPEGYSVSREKKERFSLILESASTNQTSMYLCASSFGSGRNLAKNIQYFGAGTRLSVL.

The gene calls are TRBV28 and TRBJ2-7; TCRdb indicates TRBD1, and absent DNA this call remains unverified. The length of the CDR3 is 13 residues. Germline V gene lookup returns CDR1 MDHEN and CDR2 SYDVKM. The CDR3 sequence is CASSYGSDNEQYF.

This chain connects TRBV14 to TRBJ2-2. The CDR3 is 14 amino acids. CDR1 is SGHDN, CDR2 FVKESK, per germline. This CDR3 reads CASSPITNTGELFF.

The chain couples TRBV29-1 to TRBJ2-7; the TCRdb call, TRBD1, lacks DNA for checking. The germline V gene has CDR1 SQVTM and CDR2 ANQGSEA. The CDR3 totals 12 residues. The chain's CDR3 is CNARSGSYEQYF.

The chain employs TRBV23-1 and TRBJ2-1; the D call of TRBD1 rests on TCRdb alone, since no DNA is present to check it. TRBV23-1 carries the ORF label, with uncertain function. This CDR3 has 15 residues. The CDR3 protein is CASARGGRPHNEQFF.

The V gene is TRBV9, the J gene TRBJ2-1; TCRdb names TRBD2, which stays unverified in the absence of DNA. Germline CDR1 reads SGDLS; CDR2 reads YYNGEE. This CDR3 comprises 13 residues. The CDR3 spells CASSPHGRDEQFF.

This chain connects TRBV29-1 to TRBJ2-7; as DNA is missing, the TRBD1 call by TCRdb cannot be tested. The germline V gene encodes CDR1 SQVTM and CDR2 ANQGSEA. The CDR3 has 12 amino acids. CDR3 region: CSARDSTYEQYF.

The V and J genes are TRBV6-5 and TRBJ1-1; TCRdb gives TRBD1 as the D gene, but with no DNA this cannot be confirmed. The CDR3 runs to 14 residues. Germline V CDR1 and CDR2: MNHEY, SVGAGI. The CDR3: CASSYGTLNTEAFF.